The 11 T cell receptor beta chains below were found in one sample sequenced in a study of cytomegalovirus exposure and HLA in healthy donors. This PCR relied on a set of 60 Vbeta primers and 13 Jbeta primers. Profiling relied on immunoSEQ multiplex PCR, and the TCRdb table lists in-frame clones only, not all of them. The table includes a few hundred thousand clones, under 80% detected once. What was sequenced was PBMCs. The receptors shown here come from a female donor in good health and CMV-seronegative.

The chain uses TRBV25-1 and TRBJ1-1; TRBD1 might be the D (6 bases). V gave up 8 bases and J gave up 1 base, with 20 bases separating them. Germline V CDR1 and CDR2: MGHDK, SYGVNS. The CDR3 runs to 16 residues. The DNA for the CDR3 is TGTGCCAGCGCCGACCCGACAGGTTTGGGGAACACTGAAGCTTTCTTT. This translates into CASADPTGLGNTEAFF. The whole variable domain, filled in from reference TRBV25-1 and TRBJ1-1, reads EADIYQTPRYLVIGTGKKITLECSQTMGHDKMYWYQQDPGMELHLIHYSYGVNSTEKGDLSSESTVSRIRTEHFPLTLESARPSHTSQYLCASADPTGLGNTEAFFGQGTRLTVV.

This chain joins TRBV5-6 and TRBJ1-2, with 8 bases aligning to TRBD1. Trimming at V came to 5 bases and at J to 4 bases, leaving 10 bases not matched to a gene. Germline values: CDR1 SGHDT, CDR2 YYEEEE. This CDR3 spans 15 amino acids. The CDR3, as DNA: TGTGCCAGCAGGGTCTGGGACAGGAGCATCTATGGCTACACCTTC. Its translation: CASRVWDRSIYGYTF.

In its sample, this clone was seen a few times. The CDR3 DNA reads as TGTGCCACCAGCAGAGTGGCCCCCAATTCACCCCTCCACTTT. It is translated as CATSRVAPNSPLHF. The genes are TRBV15 and TRBJ1-6; unclear D gene. The V gene lost 1 base and the J gene lost 7 bases, with 8 bases spanning the gap. The CDR3 is 14 amino acids. Per germline, CDR1 LNHNV and CDR2 YYDKDF (reference sequence).

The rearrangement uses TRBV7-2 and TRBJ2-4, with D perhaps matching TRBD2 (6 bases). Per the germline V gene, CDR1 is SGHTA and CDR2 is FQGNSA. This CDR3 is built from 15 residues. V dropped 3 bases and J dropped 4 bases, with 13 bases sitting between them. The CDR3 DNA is TGTGCCAGCAGCTTCCAGGGTGGGGGGAAAAACATTCAGTACTTC. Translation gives CASSFQGGGKNIQYF.

CDR3 in amino acids: CASSLRAGSEAFF. CDR3 bases: TGTGCCAGCAGCTTACGAGCAGGCTCTGAAGCTTTCTTT. The chain uses TRBV7-2 and TRBJ1-1; D unresolved. The CDR3 runs 13 residues. The ends were cut back, 2 bases at V and 6 bases at J, with 10 bases in the middle. The V gene's germline CDR1 is SGHTA and CDR2 FQGNSA.

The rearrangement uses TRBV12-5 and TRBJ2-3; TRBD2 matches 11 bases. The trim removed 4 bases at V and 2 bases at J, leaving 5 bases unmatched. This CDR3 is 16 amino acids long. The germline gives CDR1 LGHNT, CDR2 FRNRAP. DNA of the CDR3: TGTGCTAGTGGTTCGGGGACTAGCGGAGTCACAGATACGCAGTATTTT. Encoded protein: CASGSGTSGVTDTQYF.

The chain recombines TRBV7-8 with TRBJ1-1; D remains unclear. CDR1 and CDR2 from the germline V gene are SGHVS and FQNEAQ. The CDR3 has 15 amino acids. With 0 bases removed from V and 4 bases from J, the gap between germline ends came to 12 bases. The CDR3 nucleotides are TGTGCCAGCAGCTTAGCCTCTAGTACGGGCACTGAAGCTTTCTTT. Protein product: CASSLASSTGTEAFF.

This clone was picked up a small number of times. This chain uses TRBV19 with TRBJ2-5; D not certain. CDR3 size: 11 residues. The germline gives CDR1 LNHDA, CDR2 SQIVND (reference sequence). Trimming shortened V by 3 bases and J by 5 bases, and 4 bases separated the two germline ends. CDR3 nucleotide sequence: TGTGCCAGTAGTATGGCTGAGACCCAGTACTTC. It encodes CASSMAETQYF. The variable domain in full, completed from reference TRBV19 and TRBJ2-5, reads DGGITQSPKYLFRKEGQNVTLSCEQNLNHDAMYWYRQDPGQGLRLIYYSQIVNDFQKGDIAEGYSVSREKKESFPLTVTSAQKNPTAFYLCASSMAETQYFGPGTRLLVL.

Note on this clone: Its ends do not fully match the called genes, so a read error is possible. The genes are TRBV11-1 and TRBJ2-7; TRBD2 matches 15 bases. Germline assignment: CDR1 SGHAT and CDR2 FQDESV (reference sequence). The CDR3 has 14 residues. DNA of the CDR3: TGTGCCAGCAGCTTTAGGACTAGCGGGAGGGCCGAGGACTTC. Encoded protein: CASSFRTSGRAEDF.

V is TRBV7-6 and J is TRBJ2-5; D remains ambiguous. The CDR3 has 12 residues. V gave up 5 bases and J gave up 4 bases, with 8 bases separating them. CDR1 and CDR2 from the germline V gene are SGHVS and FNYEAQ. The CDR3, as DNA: TGTGCCAGCAGCCGCGGCCTAGAGACCCAGTACTTC. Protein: CASSRGLETQYF.

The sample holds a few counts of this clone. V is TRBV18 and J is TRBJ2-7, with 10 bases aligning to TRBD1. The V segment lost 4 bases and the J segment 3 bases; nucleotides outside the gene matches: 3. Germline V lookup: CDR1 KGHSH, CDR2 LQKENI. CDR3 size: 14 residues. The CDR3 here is CASSRTGGDYEQYF. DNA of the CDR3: TGTGCCAGCTCACGGACAGGGGGGGACTACGAGCAGTACTTC.